This TCR beta chain was identified during a study of beta chain features in type 1 diabetes. Study at large: Patients were similar to healthy donors in age and gender (as well as in cell yields).

TCRB transcripts that were expressed got sequenced, as all of the isolated RNA had been reverse transcribed. Measured with immunoSEQ multiplex PCR; TCRdb has only the in-frame clones, and not every one. The sample shows about 150,000 clones, less than 9.5% of them seen only once. Heparinised blood was drawn once per donor, averaging approximately 0.12 L. By way of CD45RO/CCR7/CD25/CD127/CD95/CD27, the CD4+ regulatory, stem cell-like memory, central memory and naive cells were sorted. Each sorted fraction was over 95% pure. Germline V gives CDR1 SGHTA, CDR2 FQGNSA. This CDR3 is 13 amino acids long. The trim removed 6 bases at V and 6 bases at J, leaving 4 bases unmatched.

The sequence was obtained from a man in his late teens or twenties in good health. Source material: central memory CD4+ T cells from blood. V usage is TRBV7-2 and J usage is TRBJ1-1, with TRBD1 matching 10 bases. CDR3 sequence (DNA): TGTGCCAGCAGACGGGACAGGGGCTCTGAAGCTTTCTTT. Translated, it gives CASRRDRGSEAFF.